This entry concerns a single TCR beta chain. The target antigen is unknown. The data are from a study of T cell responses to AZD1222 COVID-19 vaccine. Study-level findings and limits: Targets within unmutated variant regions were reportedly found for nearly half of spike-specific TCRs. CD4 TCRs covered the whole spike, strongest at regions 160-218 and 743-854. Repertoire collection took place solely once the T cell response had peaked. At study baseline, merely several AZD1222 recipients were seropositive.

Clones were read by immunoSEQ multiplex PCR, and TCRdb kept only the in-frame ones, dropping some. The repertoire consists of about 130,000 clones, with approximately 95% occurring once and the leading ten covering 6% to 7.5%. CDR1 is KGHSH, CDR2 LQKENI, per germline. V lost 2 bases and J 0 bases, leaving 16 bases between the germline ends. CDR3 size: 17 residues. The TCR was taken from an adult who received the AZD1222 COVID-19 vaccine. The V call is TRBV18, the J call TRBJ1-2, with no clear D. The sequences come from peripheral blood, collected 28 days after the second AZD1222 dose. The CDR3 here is CASSPGYTGGTNYGYTF. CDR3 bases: TGTGCCAGCTCACCAGGATACACGGGAGGAACTAACTATGGCTACACCTTC.